The rows below give T cell receptor beta chains drawn from one sample of a study of OX40 agonist ivuxolimab in advanced cancers. Only in-frame clones appear in the TCRdb table, and some are missing; sequencing was by immunoSEQ multiplex PCR. The data hold about 64,000 clones, with 84% observed a single time. Sequencing used CD4+ or CD8+ T cells sorted from blood, obtained in a trial of the OX40 agonist ivuxolimab. These receptors were obtained from an adult with an advanced solid tumor such as melanoma, head and neck, liver or kidney cancer. CDR3s leave out the opening cysteine and the closing phenylalanine or tryptophan. Fields, in order: V gene, J gene, CDR3 protein.

>TRBV18|TRBJ2-3
ASSPGTDTQY
>TRBV19|TRBJ1-3
ASSLVAQAVSGNTIY
>TRBV4-3|TRBJ1-5
ASSQDGGQDQPQH
>TRBV13|TRBJ2-3
ANTWRGATDTQY
>TRBV27|TRBJ1-6
ASSRAGGGNSPLH
>TRBV6-4|TRBJ2-1
ASSNRLAGASEQF
>TRBV11-2|TRBJ1-4
ASSRDSSNEKLF
>TRBV30|TRBJ2-1
AWSVPGRRNEQF
>TRBV4-3|TRBJ2-3
ASSQDGTTDTQY
>TRBV5-4|TRBJ2-3
ASSEADTQY
>TRBV10-1|TRBJ2-7
ASSGGNTYEQY
>TRBV18|TRBJ2-7
ASSPPINSGYEQY
>TRBV2|TRBJ1-4
ASRQGLNEKLF
>TRBV25-1|TRBJ1-4
ASSDSGGNRNEKLF
>TRBV5-6|TRBJ1-2
ASSPQGAINYGYT
>TRBV7-9|TRBJ2-3
ASSSNLIAGGGGDTQY
>TRBV5-5|TRBJ2-7
ASSRAGPPYEQY
>TRBV10-3|TRBJ1-3
AIRVSGNTIY
>TRBV10-2|TRBJ1-5
ASRAGASNQPQH
>TRBV7-2|TRBJ1-6
ASSLEPGGNSPLH
>TRBV5-1|TRBJ2-5
ASRTHTQETQY
>TRBV13|TRBJ1-2
ASSLAPDSRPGSYGYT
>TRBV2|TRBJ2-5
ASSAGTVRETQY
>TRBV11-3|TRBJ1-2
ASSLDRGARSYGYT
>TRBV7-9|TRBJ2-1
ATDRGTEQF
>TRBV7-9|TRBJ1-1
ASSLRTGNTEAF
>TRBV27|TRBJ2-1
ASSYLRGQGHNEQF
>TRBV11-2|TRBJ1-6
ASSLVQYNSPLH
>TRBV18|TRBJ1-5
ASSPRGGNQPQH
>TRBV7-2|TRBJ2-7
ASSSSGTYEQY
>TRBV19|TRBJ1-6
ASSIRDSSYNSPLH
>TRBV5-1|TRBJ2-1
ASSLTTKTYNEQF
>TRBV9|TRBJ2-2
ASSVGADNTGELF
>TRBV4-1|TRBJ2-3
ASSWTSDLPDTQY
>TRBV6-1|TRBJ1-3
ASRDTGGPGNTIY
>TRBV5-6|TRBJ1-3
ASSRGENTIY
>TRBV27|TRBJ2-1
ASSRSGGFSSYNEQF
>TRBV6-5|TRBJ2-1
ASTFSTGYNEQF
>TRBV7-2|TRBJ1-2
ASSPRPPTGAHGYT
>TRBV19|TRBJ1-1
ASKLQTVNTEAF
>TRBV25-1|TRBJ1-2
ASSEGGVVT
>TRBV7-9|TRBJ1-3
ASSASGGPSGNTIY
>TRBV9|TRBJ2-7
ASSVDLSYEQY
>TRBV6-1|TRBJ1-2
ASSATWGGLEGYT
>TRBV19|TRBJ1-5
ASSMSVRQGLRGNQPQH
>TRBV6-6|TRBJ2-7
ASSYRTGPSYEQY
>TRBV5-4|TRBJ2-7
ASSGPGGSRGAYEQY
>TRBV7-9|TRBJ2-7
ASRRTGSYEQY
>TRBV19|TRBJ1-1
ASSIGGAANTEAF
>TRBV9|TRBJ1-2
ASSVAENYGYT
>TRBV11-3|TRBJ2-7
ASSLGSSSGEQY
>TRBV25-1|TRBJ1-5
ASSEWGATWPQH
>TRBV19|TRBJ2-1
ASGLAGGGSYNEQF
>TRBV4-2|TRBJ2-7
ASSQGQQIYEQY
>TRBV5-5|TRBJ1-2
ASSETGGHYGYT